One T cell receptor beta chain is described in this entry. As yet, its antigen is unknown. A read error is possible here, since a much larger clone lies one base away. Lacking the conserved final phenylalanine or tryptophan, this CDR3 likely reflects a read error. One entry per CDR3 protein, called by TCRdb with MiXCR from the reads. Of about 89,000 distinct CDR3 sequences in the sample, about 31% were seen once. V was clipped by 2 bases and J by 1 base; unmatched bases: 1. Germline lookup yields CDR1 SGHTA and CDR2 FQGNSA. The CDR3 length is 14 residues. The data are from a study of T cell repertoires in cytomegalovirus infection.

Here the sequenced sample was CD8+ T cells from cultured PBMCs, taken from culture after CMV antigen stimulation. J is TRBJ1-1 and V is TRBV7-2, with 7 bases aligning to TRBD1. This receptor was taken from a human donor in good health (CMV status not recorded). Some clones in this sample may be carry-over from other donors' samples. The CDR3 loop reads CASSLNRGNTEAFL. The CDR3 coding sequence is TGTGCCAGCAGCTTAAACAGGGGGAACACTGAAGCTTTCCTT.